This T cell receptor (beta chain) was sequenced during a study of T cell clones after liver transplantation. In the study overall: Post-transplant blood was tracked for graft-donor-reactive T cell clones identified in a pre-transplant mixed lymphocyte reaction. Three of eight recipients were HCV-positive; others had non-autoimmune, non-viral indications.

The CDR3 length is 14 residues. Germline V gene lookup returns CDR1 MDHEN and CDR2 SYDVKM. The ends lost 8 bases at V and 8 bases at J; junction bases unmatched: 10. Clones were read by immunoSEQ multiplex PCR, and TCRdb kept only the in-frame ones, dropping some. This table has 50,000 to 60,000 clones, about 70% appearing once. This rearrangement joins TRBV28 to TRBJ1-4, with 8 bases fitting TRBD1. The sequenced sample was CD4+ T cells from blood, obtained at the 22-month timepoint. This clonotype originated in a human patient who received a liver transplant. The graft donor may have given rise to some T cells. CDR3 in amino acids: CASLQGGGSEKLFF. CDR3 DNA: TGTGCCAGCCTACAGGGGGGAGGGAGCGAAAAACTGTTTTTT.